This TCR beta chain was documented in a study of blood T cell repertoires in COVID-19. Study summary: COVID-19 samples from acute and convalescent phases originated in the United States, Italy and Spain. Sample material is recorded as cDNA or gDNA derived from T cells, B-cell-depleted T cells, or PBMCs.

Germline V CDR1 and CDR2: SGHTA, FQGTGA. CDR3 length: 12 residues. V shed 2 bases and J shed 3 bases, with 3 bases lying between them. In the original processing: Estimated nucleated cell counts came from reference gene primer amplification. Assay: immunoSEQ multiplex PCR; the TCRdb copy retains only in-frame clones and omits some. V, J and clone size derive from that table, while D and trimming were established from the DNA sequence. The sample carries around 100,000 clones, approximately 80% recorded once. The sample was peripheral blood. The chain has TRBV7-3 and TRBJ2-3; no reliable D call. This clonotype was obtained from a woman between 40 and 55 years old with acute or convalescent COVID-19. CDR3 nucleotides: TGTGCCAGCAGCTTATATACAGATACGCAGTATTTT. Its protein is CASSLYTDTQYF.